This T cell receptor beta chain comes out of a study of T cell responses to AZD1222 COVID-19 vaccine (TCRdb year 2021). Regarding the study in general: AZD1222 recipients given second doses at about 4 weeks or at about 12 weeks were pooled, since spike-specific TCR depth and breadth were not found to differ between the two schedules. A total of approximately 240 trial participants underwent TCR sequencing, of whom about 210 received two doses of AZD1222 and 26 received two doses of the MenACWY control vaccine. Trial participants were enrolled into age subgroups of 18-55, 56-69 and 70-plus years, which contained about 150, 27 and 61 TCR-sequenced participants, respectively. Study-wide findings and limitations: Participants were mostly white British and included more females than males, and it was suggested by the authors that clonal diversity may have been underestimated. Vaccine-associated CD4 TCRs spanned the whole spike protein, with dominant responses in regions 160-218 and 743-854. Conclusions about previously exposed vaccinees were limited because only a handful of AZD1222 recipients were SARS-CoV-2 seropositive at baseline. A significant rise in spike-specific TCR breadth and depth was observed after two AZD1222 doses relative to day 0 and relative to MenACWY recipients. Reportedly, close to half of the unique spike-specific TCRs recognized epitopes lying outside the regions that are mutated in the B.1.351 and B.1.1.7 variants. Because no samples from the day 14 peak response were available, repertoires could be characterized only after the peak T cell response. In the small 56-69-year group, the increase in depth fell short of significance, most likely because of low power.

Concerning this clone: No cognate antigen has been identified for it. No per-base quality is available; no much larger clone lies one base away.

Sample time point, as interpreted from the label and publication: baseline before first vaccination. Samples from vaccinated people were obtained from the UK trials COV001 and COV002, which included a single-blind randomized controlled phase 2/3 trial of AZD1222 (ChAdOx1 nCoV-19) in healthy adults. Trial participant PBMC samples were collected at day 0 and day 28 after the second dose for TCRbeta chain sequencing. The CDR3 regions of human TCRbeta chains were analyzed by immunosequencing. Per the original workflow: TCRs in the repertoires were compared against a reference library of SARS-CoV-2-specific TCRs that had been generated with the MIRA antigen-specificity platform. Breadth meant the fraction of unique TCRs that were SARS-CoV-2-associated, whereas depth meant the fraction of total T cells that were SARS-CoV-2-associated. Using the MIRA data, each spike-specific TCR was mapped to the spike region that the TCR reacts to and placed in a CD4 or CD8 class. Log10-transformed breadth and depth values were compared by one-way ANOVA with Sidak's multiple comparisons tests. TCRdb carries this immuneACCESS record with in-frame sequences only. Its versions omit some clonotypes, under half of them owing to an unresolved V gene in the studies checked, with the rest unexplained. V and J calls and clone size are those listed in that table; D and trimming were worked out from the DNA. The sample table holds over 45,000 clones, of which about 83% were seen once. The top ten hold roughly 7.2% of the sample.

Taken from cysteine to phenylalanine, the CDR3 has 13 residues. The CDR3 DNA has 39 bases and is translated from base 1. The germline V gene provides CDR1 MDHEN and CDR2 SYDVKM. V drops 4 bases and J drops 4 bases, leaving 10 bases in between. The sequence is built from TRBV28 and TRBJ1-1; the D region possibly corresponds to TRBD1 (5 bases align). The TCR sequence derives from an adult in good health. The starting material was peripheral blood, obtained on day 0 of AZD1222 vaccination. The CDR3 corresponds to CASSSGQITEAFF. The nucleotide sequence reads as follows: TGTGCCAGCAGTTCCGGACAAATCACTGAAGCTTTCTTT. The full variable domain, completed from the reference TRBV28 and TRBJ1-1 proteins outside the CDR3, reads DVKVTQSSRYLVKRTGEKVFLECVQDMDHENMFWYRQDPGLGLRLIYFSYDVKMKEKGDIPEGYSVSREKKERFSLILESASTNQTSMYLCASSSGQITEAFFGQGTRLTVV.